This T cell receptor (beta chain) was identified during a study of metastatic and nonmetastatic thyroid tumors. TCRdb re-called the PCR reads via MiXCR. The repertoire has around 19,000 clones, about a sixth of them found once; the top ten carry more than 9%. The V gene end was trimmed by 6 bases and the J gene end by 7 bases; junction bases not matched to a gene: 9. CDR1 is DFQATT, CDR2 SNEGSKA, per germline (reference sequence). The CDR3 is 14 residues long. No treatment of any kind had been given to any patient before thyroid surgery. This clone was seen ten or more times. Sequenced sample: tumor tissue. This clonotype was obtained from a female donor with papillary thyroid cancer or a benign thyroid nodule (not recorded which). Some clones in this sample may be carry-over from other donors' samples. V gene TRBV20-1 combines with J gene TRBJ1-6, with TRBD1 matching 7 bases. CDR3 sequence reads: CSAPYRGSNSPLHF. The CDR3 DNA reads as TGCAGTGCCCCTTACAGGGGTTCGAATTCACCCCTCCACTTT.